The T cell receptor (beta chain) described here comes from a study of CD4 and CD8 cells across lung adenocarcinoma regions. Per germline, CDR1 MNHNS and CDR2 SASEGT. This CDR3 has 14 amino acids. TCRdb fed the PCR reads into MiXCR, producing one record per CDR3 protein. The data hold 20,000 to 25,000 distinct CDR3 sequences, with around 50% observed a single time. Donors had localized lung adenocarcinoma, a non-small cell lung cancer. The TCR sequence derives from a female donor with lung adenocarcinoma. The CD4 and CD8 labels of this study may be unreliable. Material: CD8+ T cells from the center of a lung tumor. The chain recombines TRBV6-1 with TRBJ2-5; possibly TRBD1 for D (6 bases). CDR3 bases: TGTGCGGGCAGTGGGGGCCGGGTACCAGAGACCCAGTACTTC. It codes for CAGSGGRVPETQYF.